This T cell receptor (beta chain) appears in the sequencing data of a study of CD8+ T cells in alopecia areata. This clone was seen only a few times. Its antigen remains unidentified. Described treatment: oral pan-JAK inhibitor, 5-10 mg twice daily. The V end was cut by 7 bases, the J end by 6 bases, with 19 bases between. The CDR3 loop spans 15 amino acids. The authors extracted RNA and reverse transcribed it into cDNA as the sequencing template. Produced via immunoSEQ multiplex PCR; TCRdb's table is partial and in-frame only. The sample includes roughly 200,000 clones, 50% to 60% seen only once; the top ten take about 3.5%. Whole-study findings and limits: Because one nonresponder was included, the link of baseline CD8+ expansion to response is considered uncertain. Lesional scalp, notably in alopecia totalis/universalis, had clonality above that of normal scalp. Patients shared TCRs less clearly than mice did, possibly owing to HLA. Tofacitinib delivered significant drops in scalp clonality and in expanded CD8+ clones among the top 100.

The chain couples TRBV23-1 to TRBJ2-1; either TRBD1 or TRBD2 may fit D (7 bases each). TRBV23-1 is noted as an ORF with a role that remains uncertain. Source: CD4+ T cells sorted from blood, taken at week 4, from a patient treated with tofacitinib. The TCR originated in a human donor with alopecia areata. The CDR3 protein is CASNDYPGGVNEQFF. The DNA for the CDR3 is TGCGCCAGCAACGACTACCCAGGGGGGGTCAATGAGCAGTTCTTC.